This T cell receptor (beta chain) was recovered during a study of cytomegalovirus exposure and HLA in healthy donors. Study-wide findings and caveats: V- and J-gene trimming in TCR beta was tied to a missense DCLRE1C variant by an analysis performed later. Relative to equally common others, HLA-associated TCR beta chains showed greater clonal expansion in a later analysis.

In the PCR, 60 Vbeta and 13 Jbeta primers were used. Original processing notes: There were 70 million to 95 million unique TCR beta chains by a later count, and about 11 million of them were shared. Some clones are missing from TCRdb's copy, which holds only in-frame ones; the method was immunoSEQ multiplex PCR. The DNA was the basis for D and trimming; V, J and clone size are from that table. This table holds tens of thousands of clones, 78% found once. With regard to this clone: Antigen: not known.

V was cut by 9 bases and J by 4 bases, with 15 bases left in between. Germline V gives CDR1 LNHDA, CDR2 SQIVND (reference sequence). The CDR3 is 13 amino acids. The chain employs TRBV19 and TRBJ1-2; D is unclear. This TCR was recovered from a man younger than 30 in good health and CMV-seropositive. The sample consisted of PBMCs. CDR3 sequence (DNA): TGTGCCAGCACCATACAACTATTCTATGGCTACACCTTC. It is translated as CASTIQLFYGYTF.